The next 27 T cell receptor beta chains were all read from a single sample in a study of blood T cell repertoires in COVID-19. Sequencing used immunoSEQ multiplex PCR; TCRdb keeps in-frame clones, though not all of them. This sample has 87,000 or so clones, with roughly 87% found just once. Source material: peripheral blood. Source of these receptors: a woman between 50 and 59 years old with active or convalescent COVID-19.

The rearrangement joins TRBV19 to TRBJ1-3; no firm D call. The V and J ends lost 9 bases and 0 bases respectively, with 12 bases between them. CDR3 length: 14 residues. Germline V CDR1 and CDR2: LNHDA, SQIVND (reference sequence). CDR3 sequence reads: CASQILSSGNTIYF. In DNA form, the CDR3 reads TGTGCCAGCCAAATTCTATCCTCTGGAAACACCATATATTTT.

The chain's CDR3 is CASSSGTGRSEAFF. The CDR3 DNA sequence: TGTGCCAGTAGTTCCGGGACAGGGAGGTCTGAAGCTTTCTTT. This sequence joins TRBV19 and TRBJ1-1; 9 bases are a match to TRBD1. The CDR3 consists of 14 residues. The germline V gene has CDR1 LNHDA and CDR2 SQIVND (reference sequence). Losses at the gene ends were 5 bases for V and 6 bases for J; bases not matched to a gene: 7.

This chain links TRBV9 with TRBJ2-3; 7 positions agree with TRBD2. The length of the CDR3 is 15 residues. Germline CDR1 is SGDLS and CDR2 is YYNGEE. Trimming cost V 2 bases and J 3 bases; bases outside gene matches: 6. The CDR3 nucleotides read TGTGCCAGCAGCGTGACTAGCAGTCGGACAGATACGCAGTATTTT. Amino acid sequence: CASSVTSSRTDTQYF. Variable domain in full (rest from reference TRBV9 and TRBJ2-3): DSGVTQTPKHLITATGQRVTLRCSPRSGDLSVYWYQQSLDQGLQFLIQYYNGEERAKGNILERFSAQQFPDLHSELNLSSLELGDSALYFCASSVTSSRTDTQYFGPGTRLTVL.

In its sample, this clone was seen once. The chain combines TRBV11-2 with TRBJ1-6; no firm D call. CDR3 length: 15 amino acids. CDR1 SGHAT and CDR2 FQNNGV come from the germline V gene. V was trimmed by 4 bases and J by 5 bases, leaving 12 bases between them. The CDR3 DNA is TGTGCCAGCAGCTCCCTGCGGGGAAATAATTCACCCCTCCACTTT. Amino acid sequence: CASSSLRGNNSPLHF.

The chain is built from TRBV19 and TRBJ2-3; tentative D call: TRBD2 (6 bases). V was clipped by 3 bases and J by 4 bases, with 11 bases between them. This CDR3 is 14 amino acids long. CDR1 LNHDA and CDR2 SQIVND come from the germline V gene (reference sequence). CDR3 DNA sequence: TGTGCCAGTAGTATTACGTGGGAGGCAGATACGCAGTATTTT. Its protein is CASSITWEADTQYF.

The gene calls are TRBV27 and TRBJ2-1, with D possibly TRBD1 on 6 matching bases. Trimming took off 1 base at V and 5 bases at J, with 12 bases between the two ends. The CDR3 extends over 15 amino acids. Per germline, CDR1 MNHEY and CDR2 SMNVEV (reference sequence). The CDR3, as DNA: TGTGCCAGCAGTTTATACAGGGTTGGGAACAATGAGCAGTTCTTC. Its protein is CASSLYRVGNNEQFF.

This clone was detected once. This rearrangement joins TRBV5-1 to TRBJ1-1; D ambiguous. In germline, CDR1 is SGHRS, CDR2 YFSETQ. The CDR3 has 15 residues. The V end lost 4 bases, the J end lost 5 bases, and 18 bases lay between the germline ends. The DNA of the CDR3 is TGCGCCAGCAGCGGCTCCGGGCACCGGGGTACTGAAGCTTTCTTT. It is translated as CASSGSGHRGTEAFF. Full variable domain (remainder filled in from reference TRBV5-1 and TRBJ1-1): KAGVTQTPRYLIKTRGQQVTLSCSPISGHRSVSWYQQTPGQGLQFLFEYFSETQRNKGNFPGRFSGRQFSNSRSEMNVSTLELGDSALYLCASSGSGHRGTEAFFGQGTRLTVV.

This rearrangement joins TRBV5-4 to TRBJ1-5; TRBD1 agrees at 10 bases. Germline V gene lookup returns CDR1 SGHNT and CDR2 YYREEE (reference sequence). The trim removed 4 bases at V and 5 bases at J, leaving 3 bases unmatched. The CDR3 contains 14 residues. CDR3 in amino acids: CASSTGTGDQPQHF. The DNA of the CDR3 is TGTGCCAGCAGCACCGGGACAGGGGATCAGCCCCAGCATTTT.

V is TRBV28 and J is TRBJ2-2; D may be TRBD2 (6 bases). Trimming left V 7 bases short and J 6 bases short, with 12 bases between. Germline loops: CDR1 MDHEN, CDR2 SYDVKM. This CDR3 region has 13 residues. CDR3 bases: TGTGCCAGCACCGGAGGGTCTTCCGGGGAGCTGTTTTTT. This translates into CASTGGSSGELFF.

The gene calls are TRBV7-9 and TRBJ2-7; 7 bases are a match to TRBD2. In germline, CDR1 is SEHNR, CDR2 FQNEAQ (reference sequence). The V segment lost 1 base and the J segment 6 bases; nucleotides outside the gene matches: 12. The CDR3 totals 16 residues. In DNA form, the CDR3 reads TGTGCCAGCAGCTTAGTTAACAGTCGGGACTATAGCGAGCAGTACTTC. As protein: CASSLVNSRDYSEQYF.

This clone occurred a few times. One junction end does not reproduce the germline sequence, and a read error may be involved. V is TRBV5-1 and J is TRBJ2-7, with a tentative D call TRBD1 (5 bases). The CDR3 runs 16 residues. In germline, CDR1 is SGHRS, CDR2 YFSETQ. The CDR3 loop reads CASSLGTQGFSHEQYF. The CDR3, as DNA: TGCGCCAGCAGCTTGGGGACCCAGGGCTTCTCCCACGAGCAGTACTTC. Combining the CDR3 with reference TRBV5-1 and TRBJ2-7 gives the whole variable domain KAGVTQTPRYLIKTRGQQVTLSCSPISGHRSVSWYQQTPGQGLQFLFEYFSETQRNKGNFPGRFSGRQFSNSRSEMNVSTLELGDSALYLCASSLGTQGFSHEQYFGPGTRLTVT.

This rearrangement joins TRBV18 to TRBJ1-1; weak D call: TRBD1 (6 bases). In germline, CDR1 is KGHSH, CDR2 LQKENI. V lost 4 bases, J lost 1 base, and 13 bases lay in between. The CDR3 length is 15 residues. In DNA form, the CDR3 reads TGTGCCAGCTCACGACCGGGACACCAGAACACTGAAGCTTTCTTT. This translates into CASSRPGHQNTEAFF.

This sequence joins TRBV6-2 or TRBV6-3 and TRBJ2-1, with TRBD1 matching over 9 bases. Losses at the gene ends were 5 bases for V and 2 bases for J; bases not matched to a gene: 4. The CDR3 is made up of 15 amino acids. Germline values: CDR1 MNHEY, CDR2 SVGEGT. The CDR3 here is CASSARDRAYNEQFF. In DNA, the CDR3 is TGTGCCAGCAGTGCCCGGGACAGGGCCTACAATGAGCAGTTCTTC.

The CDR3 region is CASSWGHSGAYNEQFF. The CDR3 region has the DNA TGTGCCAGCAGCTGGGGACACTCGGGCGCCTACAATGAGCAGTTCTTC. The rearrangement uses TRBV5-4 and TRBJ2-1; possible D gene TRBD1, 6 bases. With 3 bases removed from V and 2 bases from J, the gap between germline ends came to 15 bases. CDR1 is SGHNT and CDR2 is YYREEE in the germline V gene (reference sequence). The CDR3 extends over 16 amino acids.

This chain links TRBV7-8 with TRBJ1-5; maybe TRBD1 (6 bases). The CDR3 has 16 residues. The V gene lost 7 bases and the J gene lost 0 bases, with 16 bases spanning the gap. Looked up from germline, CDR1 is SGHVS and CDR2 is FQNEAQ. Here the CDR3 reads CASTDGQIYSNQPQHF. In nucleotides, the CDR3 is TGTGCCAGCACCGATGGACAGATATATAGCAATCAGCCCCAGCATTTT. The full variable domain, in which reference TRBV7-8 and TRBJ1-5 provide the parts outside the CDR3, is GAGVSQSPRYKVAKRGQDVALRCDPISGHVSLFWYQQALGQGPEFLTYFQNEAQLDKSGLPSDRFFAERPEGSVSTLKIQRTQQEDSAVYLCASTDGQIYSNQPQHFGDGTRLSIL.

The chain joins TRBV6-2 or TRBV6-3 to TRBJ2-5; 15 bases fit TRBD2. The CDR3 has 17 residues. V was clipped by 4 bases and J by 3 bases; unmatched bases: 6. Germline CDR1 reads MNHEY; CDR2 reads SVGEGT. This chain's CDR3 is CASSSGTSGGNEETQYF. The CDR3 region has the DNA TGTGCCAGCAGTTCCGGGACTAGCGGGGGGAATGAAGAGACCCAGTACTTC.

In this sample, this clone turned up a few times. J is TRBJ2-7 and V is TRBV27; 9 nucleotides agree with TRBD1. Germline values: CDR1 MNHEY, CDR2 SMNVEV (reference sequence). Losses at the gene ends were 5 bases for V and 8 bases for J; bases not matched to a gene: 7. The CDR3 sequence is 13 residues long. The CDR3 DNA is TGTGCCAGCAGTCCACCGGGACAGGGTAAGCAGTACTTC. Its protein is CASSPPGQGKQYF.

This clone occurred many times. The chain recombines TRBV3-1 (or the pseudogene TRBV3-2) with TRBJ1-5; TRBD1 is a possible D gene (5 bases). The CDR3 is 14 residues long. Between the trimmed V and J ends, which lost 1 base and 3 bases, there was a span of 7 bases. Germline CDR1 reads LGHDT; CDR2 reads YNNKEL (reference sequence). The CDR3 spells CASSQAGLNQPQHF. For the CDR3, the DNA is TGTGCCAGCAGCCAAGCAGGGCTCAATCAGCCCCAGCATTTT.

The chain employs TRBV9 and TRBJ2-3; D might be TRBD1 (6 bases). V was clipped by 0 bases and J by 3 bases, with 11 bases between them. Germline CDR1 reads SGDLS; CDR2 reads YYNGEE. CDR3 length: 15 residues. CDR3 loop: CASSVGTVQTDTQYF. CDR3 sequence (DNA): TGTGCCAGCAGCGTAGGGACAGTACAAACAGATACGCAGTATTTT. Filled out from reference TRBV9 and TRBJ2-3, the complete variable domain reads DSGVTQTPKHLITATGQRVTLRCSPRSGDLSVYWYQQSLDQGLQFLIQYYNGEERAKGNILERFSAQQFPDLHSELNLSSLELGDSALYFCASSVGTVQTDTQYFGPGTRLTVL.

This clone was recorded a few times. V gene TRBV7-2 combines with J gene TRBJ1-2; TRBD1 agrees at 7 bases. V was pared by 6 bases and J by 5 bases, with 12 bases of the junction left unmatched. Per germline, CDR1 SGHTA and CDR2 FQGNSA. This CDR3 region has 15 residues. CDR3 residues: CASRVGQLELYGYTF. The DNA of the CDR3 is TGTGCCAGCAGGGTGGGACAGCTTGAGCTATATGGCTACACCTTC.

V gene TRBV29-1 combines with J gene TRBJ2-3; 11 bases match TRBD2. Germline V CDR1 and CDR2: SQVTM, ANQGSEA. With 4 bases clipped from V and 2 bases from J, the junction kept 2 bases outside the gene matches. This CDR3 has 14 residues. Here the CDR3 reads CSVVLAGVTDTQYF. The CDR3 coding sequence is TGCAGCGTTGTACTAGCGGGGGTCACAGATACGCAGTATTTT.

The chain is built from TRBV7-2 and TRBJ2-2; D perhaps matches TRBD1 (7 bases). Germline V gives CDR1 SGHTA, CDR2 FQGNSA. Between the trimmed V and J ends, which lost 2 bases and 4 bases, there was a span of 11 bases. The CDR3 totals 15 residues. The CDR3 loop reads CASSLQGGSTGELFF. CDR3 DNA: TGTGCCAGCAGCTTACAGGGGGGAAGCACCGGGGAGCTGTTTTTT.

The gene calls are TRBV30 and TRBJ1-1; D might be TRBD1 (6 bases). The V gene's germline CDR1 is GTSNPN and CDR2 SVGIG (reference sequence). Between the trimmed V and J ends, which lost 5 bases and 1 base, there was a span of 8 bases. The CDR3 has 12 amino acids. DNA of the CDR3: TGTGCCTGGGCACAGGGGAACACTGAAGCTTTCTTT. Translating gives CAWAQGNTEAFF.

The chain uses TRBV7-3 and TRBJ2-1, with 14 nucleotides matching TRBD2. Losses at the gene ends were 5 bases for V and 7 bases for J; bases not matched to a gene: 7. Germline V CDR1 and CDR2: SGHTA, FQGTGA. This CDR3 region has 16 residues. The CDR3 nucleotides read TGTGCCAGCAGCCCCCAAGGACTAGCGGGGGGTAATGAGCAGTTCTTC. It codes for CASSPQGLAGGNEQFF.

In this sample, this clone turned up once. The chain employs TRBV7-3 and TRBJ1-5, with TRBD1 as a possible D gene (5 bases). The CDR3 totals 15 residues. With 2 bases removed from V and 7 bases from J, the gap between germline ends came to 15 bases. Germline loops: CDR1 SGHTA, CDR2 FQGTGA. CDR3 loop: CASSLEQGLWQPQHF. CDR3 DNA sequence: TGTGCCAGCAGCTTAGAGCAGGGTCTTTGGCAGCCCCAGCATTTT.

V is TRBV30 and J is TRBJ2-6; no clear D gene. The V end lost 1 base, the J end lost 0 bases, and 16 bases lay between the germline ends. Germline V gene lookup returns CDR1 GTSNPN and CDR2 SVGIG (reference sequence). This CDR3 spans 18 amino acids. The DNA for the CDR3 is TGTGCCTGGAGTGGGGCAGGCAACCTTAACTCTGGGGCCAACGTCCTGACTTTC. It yields the protein CAWSGAGNLNSGANVLTF.

This clone showed up just a few times. This chain uses TRBV7-2 with TRBJ1-1, with D perhaps TRBD1 (6 bases). Deletions cut 5 bases from V and 7 bases from J, with 8 bases between. CDR1 and CDR2 (germline): SGHTA, FQGNSA. CDR3 length equals 11 residues. The CDR3 region is CASSRTVEAFF. The CDR3, as DNA: TGTGCCAGCAGCAGGACAGTTGAAGCTTTCTTT.